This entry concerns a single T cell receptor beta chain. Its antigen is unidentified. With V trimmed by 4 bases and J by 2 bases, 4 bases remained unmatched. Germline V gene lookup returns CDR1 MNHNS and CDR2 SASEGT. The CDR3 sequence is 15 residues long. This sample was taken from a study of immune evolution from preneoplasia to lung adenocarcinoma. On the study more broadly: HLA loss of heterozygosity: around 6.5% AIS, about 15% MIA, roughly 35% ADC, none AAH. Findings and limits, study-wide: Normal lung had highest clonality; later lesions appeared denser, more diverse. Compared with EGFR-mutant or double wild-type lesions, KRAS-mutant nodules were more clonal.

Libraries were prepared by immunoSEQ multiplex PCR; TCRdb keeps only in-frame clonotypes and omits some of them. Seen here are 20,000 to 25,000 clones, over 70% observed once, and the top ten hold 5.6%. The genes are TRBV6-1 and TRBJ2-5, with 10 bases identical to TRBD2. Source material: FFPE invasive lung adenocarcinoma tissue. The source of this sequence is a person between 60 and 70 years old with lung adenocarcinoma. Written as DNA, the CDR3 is TGTGCCAGCAGTGGACTAGCGGGCGATCAAGAGACCCAGTACTTC. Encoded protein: CASSGLAGDQETQYF.